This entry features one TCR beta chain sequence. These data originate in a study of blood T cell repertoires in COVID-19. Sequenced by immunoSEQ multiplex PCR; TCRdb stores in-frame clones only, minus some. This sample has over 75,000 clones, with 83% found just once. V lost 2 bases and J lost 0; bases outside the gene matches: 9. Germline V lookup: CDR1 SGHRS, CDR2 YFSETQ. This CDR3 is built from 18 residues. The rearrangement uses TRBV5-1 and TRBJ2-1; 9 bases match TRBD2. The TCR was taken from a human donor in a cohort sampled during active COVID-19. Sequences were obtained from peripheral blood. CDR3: CASSFPRLAVSSYNEQFF. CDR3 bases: TGCGCCAGCAGCTTCCCGCGACTAGCGGTAAGCTCCTACAATGAGCAGTTCTTC.